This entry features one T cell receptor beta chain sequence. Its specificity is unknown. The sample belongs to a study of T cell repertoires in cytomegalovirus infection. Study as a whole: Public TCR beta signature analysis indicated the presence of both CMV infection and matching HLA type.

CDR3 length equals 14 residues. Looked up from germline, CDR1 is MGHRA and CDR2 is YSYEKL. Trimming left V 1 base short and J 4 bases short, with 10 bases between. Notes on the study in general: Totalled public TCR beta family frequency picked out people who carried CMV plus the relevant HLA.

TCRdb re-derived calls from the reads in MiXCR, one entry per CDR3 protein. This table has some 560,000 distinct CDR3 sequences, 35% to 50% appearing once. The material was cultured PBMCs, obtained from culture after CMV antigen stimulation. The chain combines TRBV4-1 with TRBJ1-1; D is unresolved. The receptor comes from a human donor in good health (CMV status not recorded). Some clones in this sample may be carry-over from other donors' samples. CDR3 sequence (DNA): TGCGCCAGCAGCCAAGGCTCTGGGTTCACTGAAGCTTTCTTT. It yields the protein CASSQGSGFTEAFF.